One and the same sample provided the 8 T cell receptor beta chains below, sequenced in a study of cytomegalovirus exposure and HLA in healthy donors. A multiplex PCR was run with 60 Vbeta primers and 13 Jbeta primers. Data came from immunoSEQ multiplex PCR; TCRdb stores just in-frame clones and leaves some out. The sample holds under 300,000 clones, just over 70% seen once. Sequencing was carried out using PBMCs. Every receptor here comes from a female donor in good health and CMV-seronegative.

As regards this clone: The missing conserved phenylalanine or tryptophan at the end of this CDR3 makes a read error likely. The chain combines TRBV2 with TRBJ1-5, with 7 bases identical to TRBD1. The CDR3 totals 14 residues. CDR1 and CDR2 (germline): SNHLY, FYNNEI. The trim removed 4 bases at V and 4 bases at J, leaving 4 bases unmatched. CDR3 DNA sequence: TGTGCCAGCAGTGCGATGACAGGGAATCAGCCCCAGCATCTT. This gives the protein CASSAMTGNQPQHL.

This sequence joins TRBV5-3 and TRBJ2-3; 8 bases are shared with TRBD2. TRBV5-3 is classed as an ORF, of uncertain function. The CDR3 extends over 16 amino acids. V dropped 4 bases and J dropped 0; count of bases not matched to a gene: 7. The CDR3 loop is CARSPETSVSTDTQYF. CDR3 DNA: TGTGCCAGAAGCCCCGAGACTAGCGTTAGCACAGATACGCAGTATTTT.

The chain employs TRBV7-9 and TRBJ1-2, with D perhaps matching TRBD1 (5 bases). Trimming removed 9 bases from V and 8 bases from J, with 22 bases in between. The V gene's germline CDR1 is SEHNR and CDR2 FQNEAQ (reference sequence). CDR3 length: 14 residues. CDR3 bases: TGTGCCAGTCACCTCAACCGGGCCCCAGGGGGCTACACCTTC. It translates to CASHLNRAPGGYTF.

This clone was seen just once. This chain uses TRBV18 with TRBJ1-1; 9 bases map to TRBD1. The CDR3 sequence is 15 residues long. CDR1 and CDR2 (germline): KGHSH, LQKENI. V lost 6 bases to trimming and J lost 3 bases; unmatched junction nucleotides: 8. The CDR3, as DNA: TGTGCCAGCTCGGCCGGGACAGGGATTCACACTGAAGCTTTCTTT. Protein sequence: CASSAGTGIHTEAFF.

This chain uses TRBV6-1 with TRBJ2-7, with 7 bases fitting TRBD1. The junction had 5 bases not matched to a gene; V was cut back by 0 bases and J by 3 bases. The CDR3 extends over 15 amino acids. Germline V lookup: CDR1 MNHNS, CDR2 SASEGT. The CDR3, as DNA: TGTGCCAGCAGTGAAGCGCCAGGGGGTATCTACGAGCAGTACTTC. Protein: CASSEAPGGIYEQYF.

V and J are TRBV6-4 and TRBJ2-1, with 11 bases aligning to TRBD2. Per germline, CDR1 MRHNA and CDR2 SNTAGT. V trimming: 5 bases; J trimming: 4 bases; junction bases outside the gene matches: 7. There are 16 residues in the CDR3. Written as DNA, the CDR3 is TGTGCCAGCAGTTTACTAGCGGGAGCCCCTTACAATGAGCAGTTCTTC. This gives the protein CASSLLAGAPYNEQFF.

This clone was recorded a few times. The rearrangement joins TRBV27 to TRBJ1-6; TRBD1 matches at 7 bases. The trim removed 6 bases at V and 7 bases at J, leaving 6 bases unmatched. The CDR3 has 14 residues. The germline gives CDR1 MNHEY, CDR2 SMNVEV (reference sequence). The CDR3 nucleotides are TGTGCCAGCAGGTCGACAGGGTGGAATTCACCCCTCCACTTT. This codes for CASRSTGWNSPLHF.

CDR3 bases: TGTGCCAGCGGACTAGCGGGATCAGAGACCCAGTACTTC. As protein: CASGLAGSETQYF. The V and J genes are TRBV2 and TRBJ2-5, with 12 bases that match TRBD2. This CDR3 has 13 amino acids. Germline V lookup: CDR1 SNHLY, CDR2 FYNNEI. J gave up 4 bases and V 8 bases, and 2 bases lay outside the gene matches.